Listed below are T cell receptor beta chains from one sample, sequenced in a study of CD8 T cells in ankylosing spondylitis. TCRdb reprocessed the 5' RACE reads via MiXCR and lists one record per CDR3 protein. This sample has roughly 670,000 distinct CDR3 sequences, with roughly 19% found just once. The sequenced sample was blood, either unsorted or a sorted T cell fraction (not recorded which). The receptors were sampled from a male donor with ankylosing spondylitis. CDR3s include the opening cysteine and the closing phenylalanine or tryptophan. Fields, in order: D gene, V gene, J gene, CDR3 length, clone size, CDR3 DNA, CDR3 protein. The D gene is left open where the match is weak. Expanded clones get a size class; other rows say once, few or many, or leave the size out.

TRBD1,TRBV5-1,TRBJ1-3,15,few,TGCGCCAGCAGCGTTGGACAGGGTAGAGGAAACACCATATATTTT,CASSVGQGRGNTIYF
NA,TRBV5-1,TRBJ2-1,14,few,TGCGCCAGCAGCTTGGGACAGACCGACAATGAGCAGTTCTTC,CASSLGQTDNEQFF
NA,TRBV6-5,TRBJ2-7,16,few,TGTGCCAGCAGTTCGATCCGGGACGCCAACTCCTACGAGCAGTACTTC,CASSSIRDANSYEQYF
NA,TRBV20-1,TRBJ2-3,14,NA,TGCAGTGCTAGAGGACTAGGAAAGGGAGATACGCAGTATTTT,CSARGLGKGDTQYF
TRBD2,TRBV7-2,TRBJ2-3,16,few,TGTGCCAGCAGCCTATGGACTAGCGGATTCACAGATACGCAGTATTTT,CASSLWTSGFTDTQYF
NA,TRBV18,TRBJ2-1,15,few,TGTGCCAGCTCACCACCGCGGGGGCTAGGGAATGAGCAGTTCTTC,CASSPPRGLGNEQFF
TRBD2,TRBV11-2,TRBJ2-1,18,few,TGTGCCAGCAGCTTATCCACTAGCGGGAGTTGGTCCTACAATGAGCAGTTCTTC,CASSLSTSGSWSYNEQFF
NA,TRBV20-1,TRBJ2-7,13,NA,TGCAGTGCTGGGGAGGACAGGAAATACGAGCAGTACTTC,CSAGEDRKYEQYF
NA,TRBV5-1,TRBJ2-6,16,NA,TGCGCCAGCAGCTTGGCGCTTACCTCTGGGGCCAACGTCCTGACTTTC,CASSLALTSGANVLTF
NA,TRBV20-1,TRBJ1-2,15,NA,TGCAGTGCTATCCTACCTGGACGGATTCCTTATGGCTACACCTTC,CSAILPGRIPYGYTF
TRBD2,TRBV12-3/TRBV12-4,TRBJ2-1,16,NA,TGTGCCAGCAGTCCGACCCTTCTAGCGGATATCAATGAGCAGTTCTTC,CASSPTLLADINEQFF
NA,TRBV29-1,TRBJ1-2,12,NA,TGCAGCGTCGACAGGCCAGACTATGGCTACACCTTC,CSVDRPDYGYTF
NA,TRBV4-3,TRBJ2-1,14,many,TGCGCCAGCAGCCCTGGACCGGGGGATAATGAGCAGTTCTTC,CASSPGPGDNEQFF
TRBD1,TRBV19,TRBJ1-2,12,NA,TGTGCCAGTTCGACAGGGCCATATGGCTACACCTTC,CASSTGPYGYTF
NA,TRBV27,TRBJ1-1,16,many,TGTGCCAGCAGCCTACCCCCGGGGGGTGCGAACACTGAAGCTTTCTTT,CASSLPPGGANTEAFF
NA,TRBV7-2,TRBJ1-1,15,NA,TGTGCCAGCAGCTTATTTAATCGCAGGGGATCTGAAGCTTTCTTT,CASSLFNRRGSEAFF
TRBD2,TRBV2,TRBJ2-7,13,NA,TGTGCCACGACTAGCGATGGAGGATACGAGCAGTACTTC,CATTSDGGYEQYF
TRBD2,TRBV20-1,TRBJ2-1,16,few,TGCAGTGCTTCTCTTAGATTAGCGGGGGCTTACAATGAGCAGTTCTTC,CSASLRLAGAYNEQFF
NA,TRBV7-9,TRBJ1-1,13,NA,TGTGCCAGCAGCCCCCTTCCGAAACTTGAAGCTTTCTTT,CASSPLPKLEAFF
TRBD1,TRBV24-1,TRBJ1-1,15,few,TGTGCCACCAGTGATTACCGGACAGGGGGCACTGAAGCTTTCTTT,CATSDYRTGGTEAFF